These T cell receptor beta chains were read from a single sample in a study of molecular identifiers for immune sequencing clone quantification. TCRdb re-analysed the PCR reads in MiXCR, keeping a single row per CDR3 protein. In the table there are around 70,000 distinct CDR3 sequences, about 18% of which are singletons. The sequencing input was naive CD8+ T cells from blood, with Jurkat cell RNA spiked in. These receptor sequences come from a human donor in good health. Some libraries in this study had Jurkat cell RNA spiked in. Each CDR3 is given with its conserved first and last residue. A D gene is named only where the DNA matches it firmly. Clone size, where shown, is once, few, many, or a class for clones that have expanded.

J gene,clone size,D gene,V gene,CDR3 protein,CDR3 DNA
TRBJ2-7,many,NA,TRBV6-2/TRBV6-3,CASSHGGREQYF,TGTGCCAGCAGCCACGGTGGGAGAGAGCAGTACTTC
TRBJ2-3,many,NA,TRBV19,CASTVEDTDTQYF,TGTGCCAGTACCGTGGAAGACACAGATACGCAGTATTTT
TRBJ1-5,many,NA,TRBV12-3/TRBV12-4,CASTGGGNQPQHF,TGTGCCTCCACGGGGGGTGGCAATCAGCCCCAGCATTTT
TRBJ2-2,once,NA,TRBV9,CASSDRLASTGELFF,TGTGCCAGCAGCGACCGTCTAGCGAGCACCGGGGAGCTGTTTTTT
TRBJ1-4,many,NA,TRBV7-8,CASSFGGQLATNEKLFF,TGTGCCAGCAGCTTTGGAGGACAGCTTGCAACTAATGAAAAACTGTTTTTT
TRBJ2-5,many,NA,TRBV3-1,CASSQAGAQETQYF,TGTGCCAGCAGCCAAGCGGGAGCTCAAGAGACCCAGTACTTC
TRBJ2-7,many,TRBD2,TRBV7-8,CASSFTLAGGDGYEQYF,TGTGCCAGCAGCTTTACCCTAGCGGGGGGAGACGGGTACGAGCAGTACTTC
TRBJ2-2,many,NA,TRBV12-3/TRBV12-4,CASRTSNTGELFF,TGTGCCAGTCGGACGTCGAACACCGGGGAGCTGTTTTTT
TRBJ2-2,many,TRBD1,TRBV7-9,CASSLPRTGIAGELFF,TGTGCCAGCAGCCTTCCGAGGACAGGGATTGCCGGGGAGCTGTTTTTT
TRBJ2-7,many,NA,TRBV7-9,CASTPRDSAHYEQYF,TGTGCCAGCACCCCAAGAGATAGCGCTCACTACGAGCAGTACTTC
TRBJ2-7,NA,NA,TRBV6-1,CASSHRDFTYEQYF,TGTGCCAGCAGCCACCGGGACTTTACTTACGAGCAGTACTTC
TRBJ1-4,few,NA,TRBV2,CASSGEIDYEKLFF,TGTGCCAGCAGTGGGGAGATTGACTACGAAAAACTGTTTTTT
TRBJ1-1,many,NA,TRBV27,CASSLKAQGVGTEAFF,TGTGCCAGCAGTTTAAAGGCTCAGGGTGTGGGCACTGAAGCTTTCTTT
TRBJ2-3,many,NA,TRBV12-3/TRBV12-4,CASSLSRFATISTDTQYF,TGTGCCAGCAGTTTGAGTCGGTTCGCTACGATTAGCACAGATACGCAGTATTTT
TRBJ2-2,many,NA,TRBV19,CASTKEAGELFF,TGTGCCAGTACCAAGGAGGCCGGGGAGCTGTTTTTT
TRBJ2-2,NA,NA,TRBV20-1,CSTAERNTGELFF,TGCAGTACGGCAGAGAGGAACACCGGGGAGCTGTTTTTT
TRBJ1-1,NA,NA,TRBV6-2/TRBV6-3,CASSLANTNEAFF,TGTGCCAGCAGTCTGGCGAACACAAATGAAGCTTTCTTT
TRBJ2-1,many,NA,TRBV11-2,CASSPQFLAYNEQFF,TGTGCCAGCAGCCCCCAGTTCTTGGCCTACAATGAGCAGTTCTTC
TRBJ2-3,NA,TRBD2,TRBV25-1,CASSPFRLAGITVTQYF,TGTGCCAGCAGTCCCTTCCGACTAGCGGGAATCACAGTTACGCAGTATTTT
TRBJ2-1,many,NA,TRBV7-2,CASSPQGYEQFF,TGTGCCAGCAGCCCTCAGGGCTATGAGCAGTTCTTC
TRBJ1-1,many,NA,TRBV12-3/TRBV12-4,CASSLRGSTEAFF,TGTGCCAGCAGTTTACGGGGTAGTACTGAAGCTTTCTTT
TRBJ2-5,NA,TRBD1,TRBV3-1,CASSLPGQGTETQYF,TGTGCCAGCAGCCTACCGGGACAGGGTACGGAGACCCAGTACTTC
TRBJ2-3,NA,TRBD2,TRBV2,CASSGLATSTDTQYF,TGTGCCAGCAGCGGACTAGCCACTAGCACAGATACGCAGTATTTT
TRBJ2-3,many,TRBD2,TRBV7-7,CASSQTSGSLDTQYF,TGTGCCAGCAGCCAGACTAGCGGGAGCCTAGATACGCAGTATTTT
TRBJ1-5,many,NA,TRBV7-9,CASSLGGGYQPQHF,TGTGCCAGCAGCTTAGGGGGGGGGTATCAGCCCCAGCATTTT
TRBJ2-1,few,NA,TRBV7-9,CASSLDFDEQFF,TGTGCCAGCAGCTTGGACTTTGATGAGCAGTTCTTC
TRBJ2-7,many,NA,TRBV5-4,CASSAPGRSTETYEQYF,TGTGCCAGCAGCGCCCCGGGACGAAGTACAGAGACCTACGAGCAGTACTTC
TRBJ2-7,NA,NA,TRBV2,CATAGAYYEQYF,TGTGCCACCGCCGGGGCCTACTACGAGCAGTACTTC
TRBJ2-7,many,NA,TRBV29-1,CSVGFTRGEQYF,TGCAGCGTTGGGTTTACCCGTGGGGAGCAGTACTTC
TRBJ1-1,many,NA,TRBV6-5,CASSYGSGTEAFF,TGTGCCAGCAGTTATGGGTCCGGGACTGAAGCTTTCTTT
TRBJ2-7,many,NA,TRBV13,CASSWTDYSYEQYF,TGTGCCAGCAGCTGGACAGATTACTCCTACGAGCAGTACTTC
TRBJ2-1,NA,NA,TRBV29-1,CSVEEYNEQFF,TGCAGCGTTGAAGAATACAATGAGCAGTTCTTC